This is a list of T cell receptor beta chains from one sample in a study of blood T cell repertoires in COVID-19. Sequencing was performed with immunoSEQ multiplex PCR; in TCRdb, only in-frame clones are kept and a portion is missing. The table has approximately 130,000 clones, around 78% seen once. The sample comprised peripheral blood. Every receptor here comes from a human donor in a cohort sampled during active COVID-19. The CDR3 runs from the conserved cysteine through the conserved F or W. Fields, in order: clone size, J gene, V gene, D gene, CDR3 DNA, CDR3 protein. A D gene is named only where the DNA matches it firmly. Size values are once, few and many counts, or a class for expanded clones, and some rows have none.

>.|TRBJ1-1|TRBV19|.
TGTGCCAGTAGTTCCGGACAGAAGGCCGTTGAAGCTTTCTTT
CASSSGQKAVEAFF
>.|TRBJ1-2|TRBV5-5|.
TGTGCCAGCAGCCCGGCAGGGGCAGCGCCCTATGGCTACACCTTC
CASSPAGAAPYGYTF
>.|TRBJ1-2|TRBV27|.
TGTGCCAGCAGTGCCTCAGGGCCCTATGGCTACACCTTC
CASSASGPYGYTF
>.|TRBJ1-5|TRBV2|.
TGTGCCAGCAGTCGCAGACAGGGCAATCAGCCCCAGCATTTT
CASSRRQGNQPQHF
>.|TRBJ1-1|TRBV10-3|.
TGTGCCATCAGTGAAACAGGCACGAACACTGAAGCTTTCTTT
CAISETGTNTEAFF
>.|TRBJ1-1|TRBV27|.
TGTGCCAGCACCGAAGGGCGGGGTAACACTGAAGCTTTCTTT
CASTEGRGNTEAFF
>.|TRBJ1-1|TRBV7-9|.
TGTGCCAGCAGTTTCCCCAGGGGCATGAACACTGAAGCTTTCTTT
CASSFPRGMNTEAFF
>.|TRBJ1-4|TRBV7-9|.
TGTGCCAGCAGCTTTTGGGGGCGAGGTGAAAAACTGTTTTTT
CASSFWGRGEKLFF
>.|TRBJ2-7|TRBV7-9|TRBD2
TGTGCCAGCAGCGGAAGCGGGGGGTACTCCTACGAGCAGTACTTC
CASSGSGGYSYEQYF
>.|TRBJ2-7|TRBV19|TRBD1
TGTGCCAGTAGTAGCCGGACAGGGAGCGAGCAGTACTTC
CASSSRTGSEQYF
>.|TRBJ1-2|TRBV5-8|.
TGTGCCAGCAGCTTCCCTCCCCCAGGGAATGGCTACACCTTC
CASSFPPPGNGYTF
>few|TRBJ1-1|TRBV5-4|TRBD1
TGTGCCAGCAGCAAGACAGGGGAAGCTTTCTTT
CASSKTGEAFF
>.|TRBJ1-1|TRBV5-1|TRBD1
TGCGCCAGCAGGTTGGCAGGGGGGAACACTGAAGCTTTCTTT
CASRLAGGNTEAFF
>.|TRBJ1-1|TRBV11-2|TRBD1
TGTGCCAGCAGCCCCGGACAGGCCGGCACTGAAGCTTTCTTT
CASSPGQAGTEAFF
>.|TRBJ2-7|TRBV2|TRBD1
TGTGCCAGCATGGGGGACAGATTCTACGAGCAGTACTTC
CASMGDRFYEQYF